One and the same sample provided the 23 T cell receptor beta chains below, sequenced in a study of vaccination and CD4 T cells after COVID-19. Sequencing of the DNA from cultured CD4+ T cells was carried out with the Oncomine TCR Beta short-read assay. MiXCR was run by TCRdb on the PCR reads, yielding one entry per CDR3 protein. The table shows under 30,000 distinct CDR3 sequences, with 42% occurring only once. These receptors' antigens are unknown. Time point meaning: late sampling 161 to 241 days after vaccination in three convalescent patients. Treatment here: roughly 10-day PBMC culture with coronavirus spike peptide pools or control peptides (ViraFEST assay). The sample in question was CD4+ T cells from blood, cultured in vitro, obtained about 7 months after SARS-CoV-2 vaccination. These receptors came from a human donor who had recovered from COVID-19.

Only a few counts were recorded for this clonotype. The CDR3 loop reads CASRGGGELFF. The CDR3 DNA follows: TGTGCCAGCAGGGGGGGCGGGGAGCTGTTTTTT. The gene calls are TRBV25-1 and TRBJ2-2, with D possibly matching TRBD2 (6 bases). Trimming removed 6 bases at V and 7 bases at J, with 6 bases between. The CDR3 runs 11 residues. Germline V gene lookup returns CDR1 MGHDK and CDR2 SYGVNS.

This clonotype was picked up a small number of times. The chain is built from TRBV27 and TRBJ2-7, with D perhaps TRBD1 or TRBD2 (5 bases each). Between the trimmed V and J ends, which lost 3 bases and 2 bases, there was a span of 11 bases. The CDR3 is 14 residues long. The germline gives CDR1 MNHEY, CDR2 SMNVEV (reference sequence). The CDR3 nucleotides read TGTGCCAGCAGTTTGAGGGTGGGACCCTACGAGCAGTACTTC. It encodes CASSLRVGPYEQYF.

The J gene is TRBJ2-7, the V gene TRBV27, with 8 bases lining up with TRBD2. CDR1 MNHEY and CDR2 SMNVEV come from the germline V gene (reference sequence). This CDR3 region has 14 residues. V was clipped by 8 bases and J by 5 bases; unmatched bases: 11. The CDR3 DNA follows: TGTGCCAGCCGGGCCACGGGAGGGCCTAACGAGCAGTACTTC. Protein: CASRATGGPNEQYF.

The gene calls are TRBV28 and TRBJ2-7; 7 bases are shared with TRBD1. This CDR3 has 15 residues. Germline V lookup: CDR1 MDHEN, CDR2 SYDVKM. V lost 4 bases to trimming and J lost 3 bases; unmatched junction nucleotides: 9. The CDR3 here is CASSSGTVSLYEQYF. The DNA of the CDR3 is TGTGCCAGCAGTTCCGGGACAGTTTCTCTCTACGAGCAGTACTTC.

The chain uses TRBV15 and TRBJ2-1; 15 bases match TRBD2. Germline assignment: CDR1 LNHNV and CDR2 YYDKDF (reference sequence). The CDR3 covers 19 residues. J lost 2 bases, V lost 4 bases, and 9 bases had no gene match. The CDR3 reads CATSNGGTSGRSPYNEQFF. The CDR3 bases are TGTGCCACCAGCAACGGAGGGACTAGCGGGAGGTCCCCCTACAATGAGCAGTTCTTC.

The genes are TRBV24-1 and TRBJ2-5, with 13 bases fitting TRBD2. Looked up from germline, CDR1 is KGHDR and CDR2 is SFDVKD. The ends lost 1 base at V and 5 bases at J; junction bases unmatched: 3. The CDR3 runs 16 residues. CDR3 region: CATSDFELAGGETQYF. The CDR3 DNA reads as TGTGCCACCAGTGATTTTGAACTAGCGGGGGGGGAGACCCAGTACTTC.

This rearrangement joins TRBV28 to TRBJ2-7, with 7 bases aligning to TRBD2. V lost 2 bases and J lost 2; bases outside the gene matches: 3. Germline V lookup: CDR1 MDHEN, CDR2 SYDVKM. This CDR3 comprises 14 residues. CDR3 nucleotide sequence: TGTGCCAGCAGTTTACGGGGACTACCCTACGAGCAGTACTTC. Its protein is CASSLRGLPYEQYF.

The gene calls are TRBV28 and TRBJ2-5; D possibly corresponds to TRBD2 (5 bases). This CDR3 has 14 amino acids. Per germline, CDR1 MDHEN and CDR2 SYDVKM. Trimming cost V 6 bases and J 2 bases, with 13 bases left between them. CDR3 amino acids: CASRNQEVQETQYF. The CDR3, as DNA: TGTGCCAGCAGAAACCAGGAGGTACAAGAGACCCAGTACTTC.

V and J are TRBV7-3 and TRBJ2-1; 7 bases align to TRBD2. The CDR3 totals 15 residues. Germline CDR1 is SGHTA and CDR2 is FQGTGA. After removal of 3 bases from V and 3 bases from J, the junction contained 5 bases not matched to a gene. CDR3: CASSLREGLYNEQFF. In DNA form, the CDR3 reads TGTGCCAGCAGCTTGAGGGAGGGCCTCTACAATGAGCAGTTCTTC.

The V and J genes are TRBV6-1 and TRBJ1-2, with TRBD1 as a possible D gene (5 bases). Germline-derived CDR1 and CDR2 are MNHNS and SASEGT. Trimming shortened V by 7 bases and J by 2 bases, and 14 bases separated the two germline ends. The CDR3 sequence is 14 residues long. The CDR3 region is CASTDWTSNYGYTF. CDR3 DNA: TGTGCCAGCACAGATTGGACAAGCAACTATGGCTACACCTTC.

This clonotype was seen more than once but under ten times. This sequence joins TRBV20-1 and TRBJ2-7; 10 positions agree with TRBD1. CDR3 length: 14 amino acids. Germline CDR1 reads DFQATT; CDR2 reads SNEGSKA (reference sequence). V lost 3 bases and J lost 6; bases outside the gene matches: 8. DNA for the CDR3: TGCAGTGCTAGGCTAGGGACAGGGGCCCTCGAGCAGTACTTC. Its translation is CSARLGTGALEQYF.

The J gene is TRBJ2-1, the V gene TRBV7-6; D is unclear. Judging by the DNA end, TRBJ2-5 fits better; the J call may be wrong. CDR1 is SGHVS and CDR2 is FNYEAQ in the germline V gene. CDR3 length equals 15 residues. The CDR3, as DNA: TGTGCCAGCAGCTTAGCGGTGGACCGCCAAGAGACCCAGTACTTC. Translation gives CASSLAVDRQETQYF.

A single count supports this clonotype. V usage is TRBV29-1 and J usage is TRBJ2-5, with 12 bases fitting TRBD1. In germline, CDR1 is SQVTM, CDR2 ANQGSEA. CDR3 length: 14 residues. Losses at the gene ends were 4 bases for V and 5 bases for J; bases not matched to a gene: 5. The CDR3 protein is CSVGGTGGGETQYF. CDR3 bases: TGCAGCGTTGGGGGGACAGGGGGCGGGGAGACCCAGTACTTC.

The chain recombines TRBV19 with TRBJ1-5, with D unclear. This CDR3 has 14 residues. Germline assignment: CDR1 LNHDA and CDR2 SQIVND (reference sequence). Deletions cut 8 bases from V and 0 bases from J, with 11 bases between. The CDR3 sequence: CASGPGVSNQPQHF. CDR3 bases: TGTGCCAGTGGCCCTGGGGTTAGCAATCAGCCCCAGCATTTT.

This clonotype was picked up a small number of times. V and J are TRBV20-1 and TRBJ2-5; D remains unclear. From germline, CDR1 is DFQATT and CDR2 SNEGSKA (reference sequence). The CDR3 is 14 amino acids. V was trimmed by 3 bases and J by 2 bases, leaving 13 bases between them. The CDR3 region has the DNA TGCAGTGCTAGCGCACAACTGGATCAAGAGACCCAGTACTTC. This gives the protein CSASAQLDQETQYF.

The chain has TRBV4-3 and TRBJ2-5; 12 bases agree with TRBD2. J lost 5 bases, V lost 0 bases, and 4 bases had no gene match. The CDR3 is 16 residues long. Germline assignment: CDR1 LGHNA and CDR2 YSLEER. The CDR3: CASSQDPGLAGETQYF. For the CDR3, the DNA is TGCGCCAGCAGCCAAGATCCAGGACTAGCGGGGGAGACCCAGTACTTC.

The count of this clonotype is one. The CDR3 region has the DNA TGTGCCAGCAGCGCCGGTGGGGGGGTCACCAATGAGCAGTTCTTC. Its translation is CASSAGGGVTNEQFF. This chain connects TRBV11-3 to TRBJ2-1; 7 nucleotides align to TRBD2. Trimming removed 5 bases from V and 6 bases from J; junction bases left unmatched: 10. CDR3 length: 15 amino acids. CDR1 and CDR2 from the germline V gene are SGHNT and YENEEA.

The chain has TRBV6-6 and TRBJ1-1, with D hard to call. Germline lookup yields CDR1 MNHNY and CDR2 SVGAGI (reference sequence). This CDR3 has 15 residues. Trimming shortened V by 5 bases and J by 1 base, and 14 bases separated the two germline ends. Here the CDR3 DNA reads TGTGCCAGCAGTCTATACACCGTTGGGAACACTGAAGCTTTCTTT. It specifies CASSLYTVGNTEAFF.

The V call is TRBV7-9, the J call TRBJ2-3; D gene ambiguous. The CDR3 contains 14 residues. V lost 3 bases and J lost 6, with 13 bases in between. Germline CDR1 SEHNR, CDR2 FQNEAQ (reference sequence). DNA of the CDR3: TGTGCCAGCAGCTTGAGTGGAAAGTGGGATACGCAGTATTTT. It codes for CASSLSGKWDTQYF.

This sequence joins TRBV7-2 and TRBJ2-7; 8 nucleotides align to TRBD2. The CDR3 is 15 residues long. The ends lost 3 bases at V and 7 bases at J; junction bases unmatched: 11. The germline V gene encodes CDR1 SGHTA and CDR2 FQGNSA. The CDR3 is CASSFLTGGPGEQYF. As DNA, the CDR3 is TGTGCCAGCAGCTTCCTAACGGGAGGGCCGGGTGAGCAGTACTTC. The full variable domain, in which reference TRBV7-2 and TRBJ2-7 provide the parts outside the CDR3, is GAGVSQSPSNKVTEKGKDVELRCDPISGHTALYWYRQSLGQGLEFLIYFQGNSAPDKSGLPSDRFSAERTGGSVSTLTIQRTQQEDSAVYLCASSFLTGGPGEQYFGPGTRLTVT.

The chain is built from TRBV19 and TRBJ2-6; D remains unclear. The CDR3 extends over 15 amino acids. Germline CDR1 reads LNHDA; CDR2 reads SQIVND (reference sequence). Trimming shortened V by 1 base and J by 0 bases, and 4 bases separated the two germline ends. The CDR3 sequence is CASSIGGSGANVLTF. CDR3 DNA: TGTGCCAGTAGTATAGGGGGCTCTGGGGCCAACGTCCTGACTTTC.

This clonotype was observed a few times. The CDR3 DNA sequence: TGTGTCAGTCGTCAGAGTGGGGGCTACGAGCAGTACTTC. Residues: CVSRQSGGYEQYF. The chain couples TRBV6-2 or TRBV6-3 to TRBJ2-7; D is possibly TRBD1 or TRBD2 (5 bases each). The CDR3 length is 13 residues. CDR1 is MNHEY, CDR2 SVGEGT, per germline.

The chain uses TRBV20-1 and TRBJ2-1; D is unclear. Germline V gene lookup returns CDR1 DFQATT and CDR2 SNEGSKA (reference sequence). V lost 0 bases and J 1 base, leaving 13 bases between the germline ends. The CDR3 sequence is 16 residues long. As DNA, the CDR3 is TGCAGTGCTAGAGATATAAGGAGCGTATCCTACAATGAGCAGTTCTTC. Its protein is CSARDIRSVSYNEQFF.